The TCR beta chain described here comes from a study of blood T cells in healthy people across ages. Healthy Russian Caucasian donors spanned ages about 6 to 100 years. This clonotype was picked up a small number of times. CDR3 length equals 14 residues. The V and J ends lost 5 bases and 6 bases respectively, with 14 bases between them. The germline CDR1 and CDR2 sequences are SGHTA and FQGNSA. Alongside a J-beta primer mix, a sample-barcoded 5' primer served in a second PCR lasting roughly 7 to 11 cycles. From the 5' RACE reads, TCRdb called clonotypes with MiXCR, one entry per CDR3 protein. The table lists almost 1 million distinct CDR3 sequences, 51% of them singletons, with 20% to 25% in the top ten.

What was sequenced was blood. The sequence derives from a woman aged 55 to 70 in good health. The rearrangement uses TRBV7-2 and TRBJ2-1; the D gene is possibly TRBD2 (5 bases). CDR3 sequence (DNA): TGTGCCAGCAGCCCCGTCGGCACTAGCAATGAGCAGTTCTTC. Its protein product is CASSPVGTSNEQFF.